These 29 T cell receptor beta chains came from one sample sequenced in a study of blood T cell repertoires in COVID-19. Using immunoSEQ multiplex PCR, the repertoire was profiled, and TCRdb retains in-frame clones only, with some absent. Altogether about 300,000 clones are present, roughly 88% being singletons, with the ten largest covering 1.5% to 2%. The sample taken for sequencing was peripheral blood. These receptors originate from a woman in her 30s with COVID-19, enrolled during active disease.

V usage is TRBV7-8 and J usage is TRBJ2-1; 8 nucleotides match TRBD2. Germline V gene lookup returns CDR1 SGHVS and CDR2 FQNEAQ. There are 16 residues in the CDR3. The trim removed 5 bases at V and 8 bases at J, leaving 14 bases unmatched. The chain's CDR3 is CASSPTRRGAPHEQFF. The DNA for the CDR3 is TGTGCCAGCAGCCCGACGAGGCGGGGGGCCCCCCATGAGCAGTTCTTC.

The CDR3 loop is CASSPWTANTEAFF. The CDR3 DNA follows: TGTGCCAGCAGCCCATGGACTGCGAACACTGAAGCTTTCTTT. The genes are TRBV14 and TRBJ1-1; no clear D. The CDR3 consists of 14 residues. Trimming stripped 4 bases from V and 1 base from J, with 10 bases between. CDR1 and CDR2 (germline): SGHDN, FVKESK. The variable domain in full, with the rest retrieved from reference TRBV14 and TRBJ1-1, is EAGVTQFPSHSVIEKGQTVTLRCDPISGHDNLYWYRRVMGKEIKFLLHFVKESKQDESGMPNNRFLAERTGGTYSTLKVQPAELEDSGVYFCASSPWTANTEAFFGQGTRLTVV.

The V call is TRBV27, the J call TRBJ2-1, with 8 bases lining up with TRBD2. The germline V gene encodes CDR1 MNHEY and CDR2 SMNVEV (reference sequence). V lost 3 bases and J lost 4; bases outside the gene matches: 11. The CDR3 length is 17 residues. The CDR3 DNA is TGTGCCAGCAGTTTCCGGCTAGCGGGTGCAAGTTACAATGAGCAGTTCTTC. Translating it yields CASSFRLAGASYNEQFF.

A remark on this clone: The same CDR3 is also encoded by other DNA sequences in this sample. The chain is built from TRBV7-9 and TRBJ1-1; D remains ambiguous. From germline, CDR1 is SEHNR and CDR2 FQNEAQ (reference sequence). The V and J ends lost 3 bases and 1 base respectively, with 6 bases between them. This CDR3 has 13 amino acids. The CDR3 spells CASSLAGNTEAFF. As DNA, the CDR3 is TGTGCCAGCAGCTTGGCAGGGAACACTGAAGCTTTCTTT. Full variable domain (rest looked up from reference TRBV7-9 and TRBJ1-1): DTGVSQNPRHKITKRGQNVTFRCDPISEHNRLYWYRQTLGQGPEFLTYFQNEAQLEKSRLLSDRFSAERPKGSFSTLEIQRTEQGDSAMYLCASSLAGNTEAFFGQGTRLTVV.

The chain links TRBV5-1 to TRBJ1-4; D ambiguous. Trimming took off 3 bases at V and 8 bases at J, with 17 bases between the two ends. Looked up from germline, CDR1 is SGHRS and CDR2 is YFSETQ. CDR3 size: 15 residues. CDR3 amino acids: CASSWQAMGREKLFF. For the CDR3, the DNA is TGCGCCAGCAGCTGGCAGGCCATGGGCCGGGAAAAACTGTTTTTT.

The J gene is TRBJ1-1, the V gene TRBV24-1; D is unresolved. CDR1 and CDR2 (germline): KGHDR, SFDVKD. The CDR3 loop spans 15 amino acids. The ends were cut back, 2 bases at V and 5 bases at J, with 14 bases in the middle. CDR3 sequence: CATSDSGRLGTEAFF. The CDR3, as DNA: TGTGCCACCAGTGATTCCGGGAGGTTGGGAACTGAAGCTTTCTTT.

The V call is TRBV3-1 (or the pseudogene TRBV3-2), the J call TRBJ1-6; 10 bases fit TRBD1. Germline lookup yields CDR1 LGHDT and CDR2 YNNKEL (reference sequence). The CDR3 totals 14 residues. The V segment lost 1 base and the J segment 9 bases; nucleotides outside the gene matches: 0. CDR3 bases: TGTGCCAGCAGCCAAGGGGACAGGGGTTCACCCCTCCACTTT. Translation: CASSQGDRGSPLHF.

This clone came up once. The chain uses TRBV3-1 (or the pseudogene TRBV3-2) and TRBJ2-7; 7 nucleotides agree with TRBD1. The CDR3 is made up of 13 amino acids. Losses at the gene ends were 4 bases for V and 6 bases for J; bases not matched to a gene: 6. Germline V lookup: CDR1 LGHDT, CDR2 YNNKEL (reference sequence). CDR3 sequence reads: CASSPSSGGEQYF. For the CDR3, the DNA is TGTGCCAGCAGCCCGAGCTCAGGGGGCGAGCAGTACTTC.

This rearrangement joins TRBV5-4 to TRBJ1-4, with TRBD1 matching over 8 bases. CDR1 SGHNT and CDR2 YYREEE come from the germline V gene (reference sequence). The CDR3 consists of 15 residues. The J segment lost 7 bases and the V segment lost 3 bases, leaving 8 bases of the junction unmatched. In DNA, the CDR3 is TGTGCCAGCAGCTCTTCCGGCGACAGGGGTGAAAAACTGTTTTTT. This translates into CASSSSGDRGEKLFF.

The chain uses TRBV10-3 and TRBJ2-3; TRBD2 matches 9 bases. V lost 0 bases to trimming and J lost 4 bases; unmatched junction nucleotides: 5. In germline, CDR1 is ENHRY, CDR2 SYGVKD. The CDR3 extends over 16 amino acids. The CDR3 is CAISESRGLASDTQYF. In nucleotides, the CDR3 is TGTGCCATCAGTGAGTCGAGGGGACTAGCATCAGATACGCAGTATTTT.

The genes are TRBV3-1 (or the pseudogene TRBV3-2) and TRBJ1-1; TRBD1 agrees at 8 bases. The germline CDR1 and CDR2 sequences are LGHDT and YNNKEL (reference sequence). The ends lost 7 bases at V and 1 base at J; junction bases unmatched: 8. The CDR3 runs to 15 residues. CDR3 residues: CASIHQGATNTEAFF. Here the CDR3 DNA reads TGTGCCAGCATCCATCAGGGGGCGACGAACACTGAAGCTTTCTTT.

This chain links TRBV20-1 with TRBJ2-7; 7 bases map to TRBD2. From germline, CDR1 is DFQATT and CDR2 SNEGSKA (reference sequence). Trimming at V came to 3 bases and at J to 0 bases, leaving 2 bases not matched to a gene. The CDR3 runs 13 residues. For the CDR3, the DNA is TGCAGTGCTAGTACGGGGGGCTCCTACGAGCAGTACTTC. Protein product: CSASTGGSYEQYF.

This chain links TRBV7-9 with TRBJ2-1; D possibly corresponds to TRBD2 (6 bases). Germline V lookup: CDR1 SEHNR, CDR2 FQNEAQ (reference sequence). The CDR3 runs 13 residues. V was shortened by 3 bases and J by 6 bases, with 9 bases between the two germline ends. The CDR3 here is CASSFVGGNEQFF. Written as DNA, the CDR3 is TGTGCCAGCAGCTTCGTCGGGGGCAATGAGCAGTTCTTC.

V is TRBV19 and J is TRBJ1-3; 10 bases match TRBD1. CDR3 length equals 15 residues. The trim removed 5 bases at V and 4 bases at J, leaving 5 bases unmatched. Per germline, CDR1 LNHDA and CDR2 SQIVND (reference sequence). CDR3 sequence (DNA): TGTGCCAGTAGTCCCGGACAGGGGGAAGGAAACACCATATATTTT. Amino acid sequence: CASSPGQGEGNTIYF.

This chain links TRBV14 with TRBJ1-6; D gene ambiguous. V dropped 0 bases and J dropped 7 bases, with 7 bases sitting between them. Per the germline V gene, CDR1 is SGHDN and CDR2 is FVKESK. This CDR3 region has 14 residues. This chain's CDR3 is CASSQDLRNSPLHF. CDR3 nucleotide sequence: TGTGCCAGCAGCCAAGATCTTCGGAATTCACCCCTCCACTTT.

This rearrangement joins TRBV12-3 or TRBV12-4 to TRBJ1-1; D is uncertain. The V gene lost 2 bases and the J gene lost 5 bases, with 6 bases spanning the gap. CDR3 length: 12 residues. The CDR3 coding sequence is TGTGCCAGCAGTTTATCATTTACTGAAGCTTTCTTT. It translates to CASSLSFTEAFF.

This chain connects TRBV6-5 to TRBJ1-2; TRBD1 aligns across 7 bases. The CDR3 consists of 14 residues. CDR1 is MNHEY, CDR2 SVGAGI, per germline. With V trimmed by 5 bases and J by 2 bases, 5 bases remained unmatched. The CDR3: CASSRETGNYGYTF. CDR3 in DNA: TGTGCCAGCAGTAGGGAGACAGGGAACTATGGCTACACCTTC.

The rearrangement uses TRBV25-1 and TRBJ2-7; 9 bases line up with TRBD1. This CDR3 spans 15 amino acids. CDR1 MGHDK and CDR2 SYGVNS come from the germline V gene. With V trimmed by 1 base and J by 4 bases, 5 bases remained unmatched. The CDR3 is CASSESGTGKYEQYF. In DNA, the CDR3 is TGTGCCAGCAGTGAATCAGGGACAGGGAAGTACGAGCAGTACTTC.

The chain joins TRBV4-1 to TRBJ1-4, with 10 bases lining up with TRBD1. With V trimmed by 3 bases and J by 0 bases, 1 base remained unmatched. The germline CDR1 and CDR2 sequences are MGHRA and YSYEKL. CDR3 size: 16 residues. CDR3 bases: TGCGCCAGCAGCCAGGGGACAGGGGCAACTAATGAAAAACTGTTTTTT. Translation: CASSQGTGATNEKLFF.

As concerns this clone: Other DNA sequences from this sample encode an identical CDR3 as well. The chain carries TRBV6-5 and TRBJ1-1; D not certain. Trimming took off 7 bases at V and 4 bases at J, with 13 bases between the two ends. This CDR3 comprises 13 residues. The germline gives CDR1 MNHEY, CDR2 SVGAGI. The CDR3 is CASTRGGSTEAFF. The CDR3 nucleotides read TGTGCCAGCACCCGGGGAGGGAGCACTGAAGCTTTCTTT.

This chain joins TRBV3-1 (or the pseudogene TRBV3-2) and TRBJ1-2; 7 bases map to TRBD1. CDR1 LGHDT and CDR2 YNNKEL come from the germline V gene (reference sequence). The CDR3 has 15 residues. The V segment lost 1 base and the J segment 8 bases; nucleotides outside the gene matches: 10. This chain's CDR3 is CASSQGTTGVGGYTF. The DNA of the CDR3 is TGTGCCAGCAGCCAAGGCACAACAGGGGTGGGCGGCTACACCTTC.

The chain carries TRBV6-5 and TRBJ1-3; D is possibly TRBD1 (5 bases). CDR1 is MNHEY, CDR2 SVGAGI, per germline. The germline V and J ends were trimmed by 6 bases and 8 bases, with 14 bases remaining between them. The CDR3 runs to 13 residues. CDR3 coding DNA: TGTGCCAGCAGGCTCCCCGGGGGGGACACCATATATTTT. Protein product: CASRLPGGDTIYF.

In this sample, this clone turned up once. J is TRBJ2-5 and V is TRBV4-3, with 7 positions matching TRBD2. CDR1 and CDR2 from the germline V gene are LGHNA and YSLEER. The CDR3 sequence is 17 residues long. V lost 3 bases and J lost 0; bases outside the gene matches: 10. In nucleotides, the CDR3 is TGCGCCAGCAGCCAGGGGAATATAGCGGGTCACCAAGAGACCCAGTACTTC. As protein: CASSQGNIAGHQETQYF.

This chain links TRBV24-1 with TRBJ1-4, with TRBD1 identical over 7 bases. This CDR3 spans 18 amino acids. After removal of 2 bases from V and 0 bases from J, the junction contained 8 bases not matched to a gene. Germline CDR1 and CDR2: KGHDR and SFDVKD. The CDR3 is CATSDSGTEIATNEKLFF. CDR3 nucleotides: TGTGCCACCAGTGATTCCGGGACAGAGATAGCAACTAATGAAAAACTGTTTTTT.

This clone was seen once. The chain combines TRBV7-3 with TRBJ2-1, with D unclear. Germline values: CDR1 SGHTA, CDR2 FQGTGA. V was trimmed by 3 bases and J by 7 bases, leaving 10 bases between them. The length of the CDR3 is 13 residues. CDR3 in DNA: TGTGCCAGCAGCTTCGGCGAGGAGAATGAGCAGTTCTTC. It codes for CASSFGEENEQFF.

The chain employs TRBV4-3 and TRBJ2-1, with 12 bases matching TRBD2. CDR1 and CDR2 (germline): LGHNA, YSLEER. The CDR3 is 17 residues long. J gave up 7 bases and V 1 base, and 8 bases lay outside the gene matches. CDR3 nucleotides: TGCGCCAGCAGCCAAGGACCTAGCGGGGGGGCCCAAAATGAGCAGTTCTTC. This sequence encodes CASSQGPSGGAQNEQFF.

This rearrangement joins TRBV20-1 to TRBJ1-1, with a possible D match to TRBD1 (5 bases). Trimming cost V 6 bases and J 5 bases, with 10 bases left between them. CDR1 and CDR2 from the germline V gene are DFQATT and SNEGSKA (reference sequence). This CDR3 contains 11 residues. Written as DNA, the CDR3 is TGCAGTGCAGAGACAGAGACTGAAGCTTTCTTT. Protein product: CSAETETEAFF.

The chain carries TRBV9 and TRBJ2-1; TRBD2 aligns across 10 bases. The V gene end was trimmed by 2 bases and the J gene end by 7 bases; junction bases not matched to a gene: 9. The CDR3 has 16 amino acids. Germline CDR1 SGDLS, CDR2 YYNGEE. The CDR3 sequence is CASSVPKRGGLNEQFF. CDR3 bases: TGTGCCAGCAGCGTGCCAAAGCGGGGGGGCCTGAATGAGCAGTTCTTC.

The chain recombines TRBV4-1 with TRBJ1-6; D call uncertain. CDR3 length equals 14 residues. V gave up 2 bases and J gave up 11 bases, with 13 bases separating them. CDR1 is MGHRA and CDR2 is YSYEKL in the germline V gene. CDR3: CASSQTGSVPPLHF. The CDR3 nucleotides are TGCGCCAGCAGCCAAACGGGGTCGGTGCCACCCCTCCACTTT.